One sample yielded the 23 T cell receptor beta chains listed below, sequenced in a study of shared clonotypes between healthy human individuals. Sequencing used immunoSEQ multiplex PCR; TCRdb keeps in-frame clones, though not all of them. The sample lists some 2,400,000 clones, 90% to 97% occurring once. Sequencing was carried out using naive CD4+ T cells sorted from blood. Subset specified: CD45RA+ positively selected. The receptors here all came from a young man in good health.

The J gene is TRBJ1-5, the V gene TRBV7-8; tentatively, D is TRBD1 (6 bases). The germline V and J ends were trimmed by 0 bases and 4 bases, with 16 bases remaining between them. This CDR3 region has 17 residues. The germline V gene has CDR1 SGHVS and CDR2 FQNEAQ. The chain's CDR3 is CASSLALNRVDNQPQHF. Written as DNA, the CDR3 is TGTGCCAGCAGCTTAGCCCTGAACAGGGTTGATAATCAGCCCCAGCATTTT.

The CDR3 sequence: CASSQDTAALMSVPRYEQYF. CDR3 coding DNA: TGTGCCAGCAGCCAAGATACGGCAGCGTTAATGTCTGTTCCACGTTACGAGCAGTACTTC. The rearrangement uses TRBV4-2 and TRBJ2-7; D not resolved. Deletions cut 0 bases from V and 4 bases from J, with 28 bases between. From germline, CDR1 is LGHNA and CDR2 YNFKEQ. The CDR3 sequence is 20 residues long.

V and J are TRBV25-1 and TRBJ2-5; D is possibly TRBD1 (6 bases). The CDR3 has 14 amino acids. Between the trimmed V and J ends, which lost 2 bases and 5 bases, there was a span of 12 bases. The germline gives CDR1 MGHDK, CDR2 SYGVNS. In nucleotides, the CDR3 is TGTGCCAGCAGTGAAAACAGGGATGGTGAGACCCAGTACTTC. The encoded protein is CASSENRDGETQYF.

This clone was observed a single time. This chain joins TRBV2 and TRBJ2-1, with 8 nucleotides matching TRBD2. The CDR3 is made up of 15 amino acids. Germline V gene sequence: CDR1 SNHLY, CDR2 FYNNEI. The trim removed 6 bases at V and 4 bases at J, leaving 8 bases unmatched. CDR3 protein: CASRPTSALYNEQFF. CDR3 DNA: TGTGCCAGCAGGCCGACTAGCGCCTTGTACAATGAGCAGTTCTTC.

V and J are TRBV6-5 and TRBJ2-7, with D perhaps TRBD1 or TRBD2 (5 bases each). Germline assignment: CDR1 MNHEY and CDR2 SVGAGI. The CDR3 runs to 12 residues. With 5 bases removed from V and 7 bases from J, the gap between germline ends came to 12 bases. The CDR3 sequence: CASSRGDVEQYF. The CDR3 region has the DNA TGTGCCAGCAGTCGTGGGGACGTGGAGCAGTACTTC.

The chain combines TRBV5-1 with TRBJ2-2; D not resolved. The CDR3 consists of 13 residues. Germline CDR1 is SGHRS and CDR2 is YFSETQ. Trimming shortened V by 5 bases and J by 2 bases, and 7 bases separated the two germline ends. CDR3 nucleotides: TGCGCCAGCAGGGCAGAAAACACCGGGGAGCTGTTTTTT. It is translated as CASRAENTGELFF.

CDR3 loop: CASSQKVGVTQYF. DNA for the CDR3: TGCGCCAGCAGCCAAAAAGTAGGGGTTACGCAGTATTTT. The V gene is TRBV4-3, the J gene TRBJ2-3, with D possibly being TRBD1 (5 bases). V lost 2 bases and J lost 8, with 11 bases in between. CDR3 length: 13 residues. The germline CDR1 and CDR2 sequences are LGHNA and YSLEER.

Comment on this clone: An end of the junction does not agree with germline; a read error may underlie this. The rearrangement uses TRBV7-7 and TRBJ2-5; a weak D match, TRBD1 (5 bases). The CDR3 consists of 15 residues. Germline V lookup: CDR1 SSHAT, CDR2 FNYEAQ (reference sequence). CDR3 loop: CASSLGGQGQETQYF. The CDR3, as DNA: TGTGCTAGCAGCTTAGGTGGGCAGGGCCAAGAGACCCAGTACTTC.

The rearrangement links TRBV2 to TRBJ2-6, with TRBD2 as a possible D gene (6 bases). The CDR3 runs to 18 residues. V lost 5 bases and J 4 bases, leaving 21 bases between the germline ends. Germline assignment: CDR1 SNHLY and CDR2 FYNNEI. The CDR3 coding sequence is TGTGCCAGCAGTTCCGCCGGGACTTCCCCGTGGGGGGCCAACGTCCTGACTTTC. Translated, it gives CASSSAGTSPWGANVLTF.

This sequence joins TRBV18 and TRBJ1-1, with D perhaps matching TRBD1 (5 bases). Trimming stripped 3 bases from V and 7 bases from J, with 12 bases between. Germline lookup yields CDR1 KGHSH and CDR2 LQKENI. The CDR3 runs 13 residues. In nucleotides, the CDR3 is TGTGCCAGCTCACCCATATGGGGGTATGAAGCTTTCTTT. Amino acids: CASSPIWGYEAFF.

The CDR3 sequence: CAISESPSSSYNSPLHF. The CDR3 DNA reads TGTGCCATCAGTGAGTCCCCCTCGAGCTCCTATAATTCACCCCTCCACTTT. The chain uses TRBV10-3 and TRBJ1-6; no firm D call. The CDR3 runs to 17 residues. Germline CDR1 reads ENHRY; CDR2 reads SYGVKD. The ends were cut back, 0 bases at V and 0 bases at J, with 9 bases in the middle.

Concerning this clone: The same CDR3 can be traced to other DNA sequences in this sample. This rearrangement joins TRBV9 to TRBJ2-1; possible D gene TRBD2, 5 bases. The germline gives CDR1 SGDLS, CDR2 YYNGEE. The germline V and J ends were trimmed by 3 bases and 0 bases, with 10 bases remaining between them. The CDR3 spans 15 residues. As DNA, the CDR3 is TGTGCCAGCAGCGCCTCGGGAAGCTCCTACAATGAGCAGTTCTTC. Encoded protein: CASSASGSSYNEQFF.

The genes are TRBV7-9 and TRBJ2-7; 11 nucleotides match TRBD2. J lost 2 bases, V lost 5 bases, and 8 bases had no gene match. In germline, CDR1 is SEHNR, CDR2 FQNEAQ (reference sequence). The CDR3 runs to 16 residues. The DNA of the CDR3 is TGTGCCAGCAGCCTTTGGACTAGCGGGCCTCCCTACGAGCAGTACTTC. It encodes CASSLWTSGPPYEQYF.

This chain links TRBV7-3 with TRBJ2-3; D is unclear. Germline V gives CDR1 SGHTA, CDR2 FQGTGA. Between the trimmed V and J ends, which lost 4 bases and 4 bases, there was a span of 6 bases. The CDR3 covers 12 residues. CDR3 nucleotide sequence: TGTGCCAGCAGCTGGGGTGCAGATACGCAGTATTTT. Protein sequence: CASSWGADTQYF.

The chain is built from TRBV28 and TRBJ1-2, with 8 bases identical to TRBD1. Losses at the gene ends were 2 bases for V and 6 bases for J; bases not matched to a gene: 5. The V gene's germline CDR1 is MDHEN and CDR2 SYDVKM. This CDR3 spans 14 amino acids. The CDR3 protein is CASSLRSGGHGYTF. In DNA form, the CDR3 reads TGTGCCAGCAGTTTAAGATCAGGGGGCCATGGCTACACCTTC.

This chain uses TRBV29-1 with TRBJ2-1, with 14 bases aligning to TRBD2. Germline V gives CDR1 SQVTM, CDR2 ANQGSEA. The CDR3 has 18 amino acids. With V trimmed by 7 bases and J by 6 bases, 17 bases remained unmatched. CDR3 region: CSAQLGLAGVSRINEQFF. The CDR3 nucleotides read TGCAGCGCCCAACTGGGACTAGCGGGAGTAAGCAGGATCAATGAGCAGTTCTTC.

The V call is TRBV6-5, the J call TRBJ1-4, with D unclear. Germline V gene lookup returns CDR1 MNHEY and CDR2 SVGAGI. Trimming took 6 bases from V and 5 from J, leaving 10 bases between them. CDR3 size: 13 residues. The CDR3 coding sequence is TGTGCCAGCAGGGCAGGCCCGAATGAAAAACTGTTTTTT. Translating gives CASRAGPNEKLFF.

The genes are TRBV7-2 and TRBJ1-2; D is possibly TRBD1 (5 bases). Germline-derived CDR1 and CDR2 are SGHTA and FQGNSA. The CDR3 contains 13 residues. Trimming removed 4 bases at V and 4 bases at J, with 10 bases between. CDR3 nucleotides: TGTGCCAGCAGCTCACAGGCGTCCTATGGCTACACCTTC. The encoded protein is CASSSQASYGYTF. Complete variable domain (other parts from reference TRBV7-2 and TRBJ1-2): GAGVSQSPSNKVTEKGKDVELRCDPISGHTALYWYRQSLGQGLEFLIYFQGNSAPDKSGLPSDRFSAERTGGSVSTLTIQRTQQEDSAVYLCASSSQASYGYTFGSGTRLTVV.

The J gene is TRBJ2-3, the V gene TRBV2; TRBD1 might be the D (6 bases). The germline V and J ends were trimmed by 5 bases and 1 base, with 16 bases remaining between them. Germline V CDR1 and CDR2: SNHLY, FYNNEI. The CDR3 sequence is 16 residues long. CDR3 sequence: CASSYDSRGRTDTQYF. CDR3 in DNA: TGTGCCAGCAGTTATGACTCCAGGGGTCGCACAGATACGCAGTATTTT.

This rearrangement joins TRBV6-1 to TRBJ1-5; D gene ambiguous. Trimming pared 6 bases from V and 0 bases from J, leaving 9 bases between. The CDR3 covers 14 residues. From germline, CDR1 is MNHNS and CDR2 SASEGT. CDR3 nucleotide sequence: TGTGCCAGCAGACAGCTCCATAGCAATCAGCCCCAGCATTTT. Translated: CASRQLHSNQPQHF.

The chain couples TRBV7-9 to TRBJ1-4, with D possibly matching TRBD1 (5 bases). The CDR3 is 15 amino acids. CDR1 is SEHNR, CDR2 FQNEAQ, per germline (reference sequence). V lost 1 base to trimming and J lost 2 bases, with 8 bases between them. The DNA for the CDR3 is TGTGCCAGCAGCTTAGGGGGGGACACTAATGAAAAACTGTTTTTT. This encodes CASSLGGDTNEKLFF.

In this sample, this clone turned up once. This rearrangement joins TRBV18 to TRBJ2-7, with D possibly TRBD1 on 5 matching bases. Germline V gene data show CDR1 as KGHSH and CDR2 as LQKENI. Trimming left V 5 bases short and J 3 bases short, with 14 bases between. The CDR3 has 14 amino acids. This chain's CDR3 is CASSTRRQSYEQYF. The CDR3 region has the DNA TGTGCCAGCTCAACAAGGCGACAGAGCTACGAGCAGTACTTC. Based on the CDR3 plus reference TRBV18 and TRBJ2-7, the full variable domain is NAGVMQNPRHLVRRRGQEARLRCSPMKGHSHVYWYRQLPEEGLKFMVYLQKENIIDESGMPKERFSAEFPKEGPSILRIQQVVRGDSAAYFCASSTRRQSYEQYFGPGTRLTVT.

V and J are TRBV5-1 and TRBJ2-5; 9 bases match TRBD1. CDR3 length: 16 amino acids. Germline V gene data show CDR1 as SGHRS and CDR2 as YFSETQ. Losses at the gene ends were 0 bases for V and 4 bases for J; bases not matched to a gene: 7. The CDR3 spells CASSLGQGDSRETQYF. For the CDR3, the DNA is TGCGCCAGCAGCTTGGGACAGGGGGATAGTAGAGAGACCCAGTACTTC.